Sequencing of this T cell receptor beta chain was carried out in a study of blood T cell repertoires in COVID-19. Study context: The cDNA or gDNA used as material had been derived from T cells, B-cell-depleted T cells, or PBMCs.

Original analysis: Estimation of nucleated cell counts was performed using reference gene primer amplification. Profiled with immunoSEQ multiplex PCR; TCRdb holds only in-frame clones, not every one. V, J and clone size derive from that table, while D and trimming were established from the DNA sequence. Of roughly 260,000 clones listed, about 88% were seen once; the top ten hold approximately 2.1%. The source material was peripheral blood. The receptor comes from a woman aged 40 to 55 who had recovered from COVID-19.

This CDR3 reads CASSISDRRYYGYTF. The CDR3 region has the DNA TGTGCCAGTAGTATTTCGGACAGGAGGTATTATGGCTACACCTTC. The genes are TRBV19 and TRBJ1-2, with 7 bases identical to TRBD1. Germline CDR1 reads LNHDA; CDR2 reads SQIVND (reference sequence). V shed 3 bases and J 5 bases; nucleotides not matched to a gene: 9. The CDR3 sequence is 15 residues long.